Shown below are 25 T cell receptor beta chains from a single sample sequenced in a study of T-cell reconstitution after alpha-beta-depleted transplantation in children. The TCRbeta library was prepared with unique molecular identifiers. MiXCR, run by TCRdb on the PCR reads, gives a single entry per CDR3 protein. The sample consists of about 300,000 distinct CDR3 sequences, around a tenth of them appearing once. Here the sequenced sample was PBMCs, taken before TCRalphabeta/CD19-depleted stem cell transplant. Receptors were obtained from a boy under three years old with acute myeloid leukemia, due to receive a stem cell transplant.

The J gene is TRBJ2-2, the V gene TRBV18; no clear D. This CDR3 has 15 residues. CDR1 and CDR2 from the germline V gene are KGHSH and LQKENI. V was clipped by 3 bases and J by 3 bases, with 11 bases between them. CDR3 nucleotides: TGTGCCAGCTCACCTCCTCTAGTATACACCGGGGAGCTGTTTTTT. It encodes CASSPPLVYTGELFF.

This clonotype was counted many times. The gene calls are TRBV2 and TRBJ2-3; 7 bases are shared with TRBD2. This CDR3 region has 15 residues. The ends lost 10 bases at V and 2 bases at J; junction bases unmatched: 12. The germline V gene encodes CDR1 SNHLY and CDR2 FYNNEI. The CDR3 reads CANRHGTTNTDTQYF. The CDR3 DNA sequence: TGTGCCAACCGTCACGGGACTACTAACACAGATACGCAGTATTTT.

Ten or more counts support this clonotype. This chain joins TRBV12-5 and TRBJ2-1, with TRBD2 matching over 9 bases. This CDR3 comprises 14 residues. Germline CDR1 and CDR2: LGHNT and FRNRAP. Trimming took 5 bases from V and 5 from J; bases not matched to a gene: 4. In nucleotides, the CDR3 is TGTGCTAGTGGTCTCGGACTAGCGCACAATGAGCAGTTCTTC. It specifies CASGLGLAHNEQFF. Looking up the rest from reference TRBV12-5 and TRBJ2-1 gives the full variable domain: DARVTQTPRHKVTEMGQEVTMRCQPILGHNTVFWYRQTMMQGLELLAYFRNRAPLDDSGMPKDRFSAEMPDATLATLKIQPSEPRDSAVYFCASGLGLAHNEQFFGPGTRLTVL.

This clonotype occurred a few times. V usage is TRBV18 and J usage is TRBJ2-3; 7 nucleotides line up with TRBD2. Germline V gives CDR1 KGHSH, CDR2 LQKENI. CDR3 size: 16 residues. Losses at the gene ends were 0 bases for V and 2 bases for J; bases not matched to a gene: 5. The CDR3 reads CASSPPTGLYTDTQYF. CDR3 sequence (DNA): TGTGCCAGCTCACCACCAACGGGACTATACACAGATACGCAGTATTTT.

There are many counts of this clonotype. The chain links TRBV6-1 to TRBJ1-2; D is unclear. V was pared by 5 bases and J by 2 bases, with 9 bases between. Looked up from germline, CDR1 is MNHNS and CDR2 is SASEGT. The CDR3 has 13 residues. DNA for the CDR3: TGTGCCAGCAGTCGCACCGCCAACTATGGCTACACCTTC. Amino acid sequence: CASSRTANYGYTF.

Turning to this clonotype: It may be a read error: a sequence one base away is much more abundant. The rearrangement links TRBV11-1 to TRBJ2-7, with 9 positions matching TRBD1. CDR1 SGHAT and CDR2 FQDESV come from the germline V gene (reference sequence). Germline trimming cut 3 bases from V and 3 bases from J; bases unmatched to any gene: 3. CDR3 length: 14 amino acids. Written as DNA, the CDR3 is TGTGCCAGCAGCTTTGGGACAGGGCACTACGAGCAGTACTTC. This translates into CASSFGTGHYEQYF.

This clonotype was picked up many times. The chain links TRBV4-3 to TRBJ2-3; D is unclear. Trimming stripped 1 base from V and 6 bases from J, with 14 bases between. The CDR3 spans 15 residues. Germline lookup yields CDR1 LGHNA and CDR2 YSLEER. For the CDR3, the DNA is TGCGCCAGCAGCCAAGTCCTAACCAACCCGGATACGCAGTATTTT. Translating it yields CASSQVLTNPDTQYF.

On this clonotype: Possible read error: a much larger clone is one base away. The chain carries TRBV28 and TRBJ2-3; 10 nucleotides agree with TRBD2. Germline V CDR1 and CDR2: MDHEN, SYDVKM. The CDR3 extends over 15 amino acids. CDR3 sequence: CAAGRAGGITDTHCF. DNA of the CDR3: TGTGCCGCAGGTCGAGCGGGAGGGATCACAGATACGCATTGTTTT.

This clonotype was counted many times. The rearrangement uses TRBV11-3 and TRBJ1-2; D remains unclear. V dropped 4 bases and J dropped 3 bases, with 18 bases sitting between them. This CDR3 region has 16 residues. The germline V gene has CDR1 SGHNT and CDR2 YENEEA. CDR3 coding DNA: TGTGCCAGCAGCTACCCATTGGAGGGAGGCTACTATGGCTACACCTTC. It specifies CASSYPLEGGYYGYTF.

The rearrangement joins TRBV11-2 to TRBJ2-3; 13 bases are shared with TRBD2. Germline V gene lookup returns CDR1 SGHAT and CDR2 FQNNGV. V was pared by 5 bases and J by 5 bases, with 13 bases of the junction left unmatched. The CDR3 runs to 18 residues. The CDR3 DNA reads TGTGCCAGCAGCCCTTTAAACGGACTAGCGGGAGTGGTAGATACGCAGTATTTT. It codes for CASSPLNGLAGVVDTQYF.

The rearrangement uses TRBV6-5 and TRBJ2-3, with 7 nucleotides matching TRBD2. CDR3 length: 14 residues. Germline V gene sequence: CDR1 MNHEY, CDR2 SVGAGI. The V segment lost 3 bases and the J segment 6 bases; nucleotides outside the gene matches: 6. In DNA, the CDR3 is TGTGCCAGCAGTTATAGCGGGCCGGCGGATACGCAGTATTTT. It yields the protein CASSYSGPADTQYF.

The V call is TRBV2, the J call TRBJ1-1, with D perhaps matching TRBD1 (5 bases). The germline CDR1 and CDR2 sequences are SNHLY and FYNNEI. Trimming took 9 bases from V and 2 from J, leaving 7 bases between them. This CDR3 spans 11 amino acids. The CDR3 region has the DNA TGTGCCAGTGGACACAACACTGAAGCTTTCTTT. Its protein product is CASGHNTEAFF. Together with reference TRBV2 and TRBJ1-1, the CDR3 gives the full variable domain: EPEVTQTPSHQVTQMGQEVILRCVPISNHLYFYWYRQILGQKVEFLVSFYNNEISEKSEIFDDQFSVERPDGSNFTLKIRSTKLEDSAMYFCASGHNTEAFFGQGTRLTVV.

This clonotype was seen ten or more times. The V gene is TRBV11-2, the J gene TRBJ2-2; the D is unclear. Trimming took off 1 base at V and 14 bases at J, with 5 bases between the two ends. The CDR3 extends over 10 amino acids. Germline CDR1 is SGHAT and CDR2 is FQNNGV. CDR3 coding DNA: TGTGCCAGCAGCTTAGGTGGACTGTTTTTT. Its protein is CASSLGGLFF.

In this sample, this clonotype turned up a few times. The chain is built from TRBV9 and TRBJ2-2; 11 bases map to TRBD2. The germline V gene has CDR1 SGDLS and CDR2 YYNGEE. V shed 4 bases and J 4 bases; nucleotides not matched to a gene: 9. CDR3 length equals 17 residues. CDR3 residues: CASSLIAGGPSTGELFF. DNA of the CDR3: TGTGCCAGCAGCCTAATAGCGGGGGGGCCTAGCACCGGGGAGCTGTTTTTT.

This clonotype was observed a handful of times. V is TRBV4-2 and J is TRBJ1-2; 8 nucleotides align to TRBD1. The CDR3 spans 14 residues. The germline CDR1 and CDR2 sequences are LGHNA and YNFKEQ. Trimming took 1 base from V and 6 from J; bases not matched to a gene: 4. CDR3 nucleotide sequence: TGTGCCAGCAGCCAAGGACAGGGGTGGGATGGCTACACCTTC. Its protein is CASSQGQGWDGYTF.

This clonotype was counted at least ten times. The chain couples TRBV7-9 to TRBJ1-6; D is ambiguous. With 1 base removed from V and 0 bases from J, the gap between germline ends came to 10 bases. In germline, CDR1 is SEHNR, CDR2 FQNEAQ (reference sequence). This CDR3 has 17 residues. For the CDR3, the DNA is TGTGCCAGCAGCTTAGAGGCATTGAGCTCCTATAATTCACCCCTCCACTTT. It yields the protein CASSLEALSSYNSPLHF.

At least ten counts were recorded for this clonotype. V usage is TRBV10-3 and J usage is TRBJ2-7; 10 bases match TRBD1. J gave up 2 bases and V 4 bases, and 2 bases lay outside the gene matches. Germline V gene data show CDR1 as ENHRY and CDR2 as SYGVKD. The CDR3 is 14 amino acids. CDR3: CAISGQGAPYEQYF. The CDR3 region has the DNA TGTGCCATCAGTGGACAGGGGGCCCCCTACGAGCAGTACTTC.

This sequence joins TRBV30 and TRBJ2-7; D unresolved. There are 13 residues in the CDR3. V was pared by 3 bases and J by 0 bases, with 9 bases between. The germline CDR1 and CDR2 sequences are GTSNPN and SVGIG (reference sequence). CDR3 nucleotide sequence: TGTGCCTGGAGAGGAGCGAACTCCTACGAGCAGTACTTC. As protein: CAWRGANSYEQYF. The entire variable domain, with the rest obtained from reference TRBV30 and TRBJ2-7, is as follows: SQTIHQWPATLVQPVGSPLSLECTVEGTSNPNLYWYRQAAGRGLQLLFYSVGIGQISSEVPQNLSASRPQDRQFILSSKKLLLSDSGFYLCAWRGANSYEQYFGPGTRLTVT.

In this sample, this clonotype turned up a few times. The chain combines TRBV20-1 with TRBJ2-4; D possibly corresponds to TRBD2 (6 bases). Germline CDR1 DFQATT, CDR2 SNEGSKA (reference sequence). The V end lost 5 bases, the J end lost 6 bases, and 8 bases lay between the germline ends. The CDR3 covers 11 residues. The CDR3 here is CSAYGGNIQYF. CDR3 nucleotide sequence: TGCAGTGCTTACGGGGGAAACATTCAGTACTTC.

V and J are TRBV6-5 and TRBJ1-2, with TRBD1 identical over 9 bases. Trimming took 2 bases from V and 4 from J; bases not matched to a gene: 11. The CDR3 totals 17 residues. Germline-derived CDR1 and CDR2 are MNHEY and SVGAGI. The CDR3 here is CASSYAIQGAQTYGYTF. CDR3 nucleotides: TGTGCCAGCAGTTACGCCATACAGGGGGCGCAGACCTATGGCTACACCTTC.

At least ten counts were recorded for this clonotype. The rearrangement links TRBV2 to TRBJ1-6; no clear D. Germline assignment: CDR1 SNHLY and CDR2 FYNNEI. V lost 9 bases, J lost 0 bases, and 9 bases lay in between. The CDR3 has 14 amino acids. CDR3: CARTASSYNSPLHF. CDR3 coding DNA: TGTGCCAGGACCGCTAGCTCCTATAATTCACCCCTCCACTTT.

This clonotype showed up just a few times. The chain employs TRBV20-1 and TRBJ1-1, with TRBD1 as a possible D gene (6 bases). Trimming removed 1 base at V and 0 bases at J, with 21 bases between. The CDR3 has 18 amino acids. The V gene's germline CDR1 is DFQATT and CDR2 SNEGSKA (reference sequence). The CDR3 sequence is CSARGGGAQGLLNTEAFF. CDR3 in DNA: TGCAGTGCTAGAGGGGGGGGGGCGCAGGGGTTATTGAACACTGAAGCTTTCTTT.

This clonotype was detected ten times or more. The chain employs TRBV7-9 and TRBJ1-1; D not resolved. V shed 3 bases and J shed 0 bases, with 8 bases lying between them. Per the germline V gene, CDR1 is SEHNR and CDR2 is FQNEAQ (reference sequence). This CDR3 region has 14 residues. CDR3 bases: TGTGCCAGCAGCTTGGTAGCACTGAACACTGAAGCTTTCTTT. Its translation: CASSLVALNTEAFF.

The table lists this clonotype with many counts. The CDR3 sequence is CSAHDRGVYSNQPQHF. DNA of the CDR3: TGCAGTGCCCATGACAGGGGGGTCTATAGCAATCAGCCCCAGCATTTT. The chain is built from TRBV20-1 and TRBJ1-5; 9 positions match TRBD1. CDR1 is DFQATT and CDR2 is SNEGSKA in the germline V gene (reference sequence). There are 16 residues in the CDR3. V trimming: 6 bases; J trimming: 0 bases; junction bases outside the gene matches: 9.

There are many counts of this clonotype. The chain employs TRBV6-5 and TRBJ2-1, with a tentative D call TRBD2 (6 bases). The CDR3 sequence is 16 residues long. CDR1 is MNHEY and CDR2 is SVGAGI in the germline V gene. With 2 bases removed from V and 3 bases from J, the gap between germline ends came to 14 bases. CDR3 coding DNA: TGTGCCAGCAGTTACCCTGGTCGGGGGAACTACAATGAGCAGTTCTTC. It specifies CASSYPGRGNYNEQFF.